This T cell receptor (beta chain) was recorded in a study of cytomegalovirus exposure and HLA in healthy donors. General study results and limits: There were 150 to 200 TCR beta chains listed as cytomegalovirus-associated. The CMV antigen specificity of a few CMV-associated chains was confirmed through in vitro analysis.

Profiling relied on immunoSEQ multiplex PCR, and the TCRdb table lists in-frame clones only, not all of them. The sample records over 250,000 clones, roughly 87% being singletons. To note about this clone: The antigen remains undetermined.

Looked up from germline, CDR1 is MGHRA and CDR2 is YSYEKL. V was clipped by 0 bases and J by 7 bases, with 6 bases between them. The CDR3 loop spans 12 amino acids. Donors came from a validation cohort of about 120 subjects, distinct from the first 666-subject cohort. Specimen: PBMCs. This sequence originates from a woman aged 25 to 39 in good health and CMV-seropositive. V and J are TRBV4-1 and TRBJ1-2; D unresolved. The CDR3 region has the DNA TGCGCCAGCAGCCAAGACCAGAGTGGCTACACCTTC. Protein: CASSQDQSGYTF.